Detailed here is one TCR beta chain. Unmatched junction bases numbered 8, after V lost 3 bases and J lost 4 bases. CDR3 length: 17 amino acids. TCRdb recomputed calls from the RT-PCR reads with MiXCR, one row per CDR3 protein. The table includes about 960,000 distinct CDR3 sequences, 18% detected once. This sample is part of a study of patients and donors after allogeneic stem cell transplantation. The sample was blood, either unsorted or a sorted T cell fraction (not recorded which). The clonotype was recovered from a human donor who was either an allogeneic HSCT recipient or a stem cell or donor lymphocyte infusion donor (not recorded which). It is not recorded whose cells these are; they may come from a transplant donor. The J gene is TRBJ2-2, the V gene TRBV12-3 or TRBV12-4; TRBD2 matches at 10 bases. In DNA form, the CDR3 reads TGTGCCAGCAGTTTTAATCTAGCGGGAGTGGGCACCGGGGAGCTGTTTTTT. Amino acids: CASSFNLAGVGTGELFF.